This T cell receptor beta chain was retrieved from a study of beta chain features in type 1 diabetes. Findings and limits, study-wide: There were fewer insertions and more deletions at the VDJ junctions of type 1 diabetes patients. Patients' naive, central memory and Treg TCRB repertoires seemed closer to one another than those of healthy donors. TCRB CDR3s were moderately but significantly shorter in Type 1 diabetes patients in all four CD4+ subsets.

Only one heparinised blood draw was taken per donor, and its volume averaged around 120 mL. The V and J ends lost 1 base and 4 bases respectively, with 8 bases between them. The CDR3 sequence is 13 residues long. CDR1 LGHNA and CDR2 YNFKEQ come from the germline V gene. The sequenced template was cDNA made from the entire isolated RNA. Regulatory, naive and central memory T cell samples averaged around 3.6 million reads. Repertoires were generated with immunoSEQ multiplex PCR, while TCRdb's copy carries only in-frame clones and drops some. The sample consists of around 250,000 clones, approximately 15% of them appearing once. Notes on this clone: Antigen: not known.

V and J are TRBV4-2 and TRBJ2-7, with D tentatively TRBD1 (6 bases). This TCR was sampled from a man between 25 and 39 years old with type 1 diabetes. Sequencing was carried out using naive CD4+ T cells from blood. The CDR3 DNA reads TGTGCCAGCAGCCAAGGGGGGCTTTACGAGCAGTACTTC. This gives the protein CASSQGGLYEQYF.